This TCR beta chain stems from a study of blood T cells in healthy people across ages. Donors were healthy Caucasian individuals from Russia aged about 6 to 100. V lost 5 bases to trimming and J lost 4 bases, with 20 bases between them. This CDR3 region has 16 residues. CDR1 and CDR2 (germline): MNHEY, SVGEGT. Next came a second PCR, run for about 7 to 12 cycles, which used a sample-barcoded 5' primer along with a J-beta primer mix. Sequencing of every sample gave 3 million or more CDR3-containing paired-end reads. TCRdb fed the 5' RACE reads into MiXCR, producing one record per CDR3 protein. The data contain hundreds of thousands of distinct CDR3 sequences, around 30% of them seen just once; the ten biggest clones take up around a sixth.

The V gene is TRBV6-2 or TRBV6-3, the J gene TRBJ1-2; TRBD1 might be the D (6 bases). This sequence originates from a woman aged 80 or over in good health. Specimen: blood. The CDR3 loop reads CASSPTGPDSGYGYTF. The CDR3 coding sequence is TGTGCCAGCAGTCCCACAGGGCCAGACAGCGGCTATGGCTACACCTTC.